This TCR beta chain is drawn from a study of post-analysis software for immune sequencing data. The study, taken as a whole, reports: There were four or five TRBV segments more frequent in patients than controls, and TRBV5-6, TRBV5-1 and TRBV20-1 were among them. Samples from one preparation batch, clustered by F measure, grouped strongly together.

Included in the TCR beta cDNA libraries were unique molecular identifiers. TCRdb passed the PCR reads through MiXCR, listing each CDR3 protein once. The repertoire holds about 770,000 distinct CDR3 sequences, with around 46% as singletons. The CDR3 totals 14 residues. V lost 0 bases to trimming and J lost 5 bases, with 12 bases between them. Germline V lookup: CDR1 DFQATT, CDR2 SNEGSKA (reference sequence). Points on this clonotype: Its antigen is unknown.

Sequencing was done on a sample of blood. The TCR sequence derives from a girl aged 5-17 years with multiple sclerosis. The genes are TRBV20-1 and TRBJ2-3, with D possibly matching TRBD2 (6 bases). CDR3 nucleotide sequence: TGCAGTGCTAGAGATCGCGGGAAGGAAGATACGCAGTATTTT. Translating gives CSARDRGKEDTQYF.